The rows below give T cell receptor beta chains drawn from one sample of a study of blood T cells in healthy people across ages. Using its own MiXCR run on the 5' RACE reads, TCRdb lists one record per CDR3 protein. The table records more than 900,000 distinct CDR3 sequences, just under 30% of them present only once. This sample also belongs to another study, concerning T cells of mothers and their children.

The source material was blood. The receptor set was obtained from a woman in her thirties or forties in good health. Both conserved end residues are part of each CDR3. Each record gives: V gene, J gene, clone size, D gene, CDR3 DNA, CDR3 protein. A D gene is named only where the DNA matches it firmly. Part of the rows lack a size; the others show once, few, many or a class for expanded clones.

V: TRBV5-1; J: TRBJ2-5; size: .; D: TRBD2; DNA: TGCGCCAGCAGCTTAGCGGAGCGGGGGACCCATAAGACCCAGTACTTC; CDR3: CASSLAERGTHKTQYF
V: TRBV7-2; J: TRBJ1-5; size: .; D: .; DNA: TGTGCCAGCAGCTTAGTGGCAGGGTATAGCAATCAGCCCCAGCATTTT; CDR3: CASSLVAGYSNQPQHF
V: TRBV10-3; J: TRBJ2-5; size: many; D: .; DNA: TGTGCCATCAGTCGAACTACGCAAGAGACCCAGTACTTC; CDR3: CAISRTTQETQYF
V: TRBV12-3/TRBV12-4; J: TRBJ2-1; size: .; D: TRBD2; DNA: TGTGCCAGCAGCCTAGCGGGGGGACCGGCGAATGAGCAGTTCTTC; CDR3: CASSLAGGPANEQFF
V: TRBV7-9; J: TRBJ1-2; size: few; D: TRBD1; DNA: TGTGCCAGCAGCTCGCCACCGGGACAGCTTAACTATGGCTACACCTTC; CDR3: CASSSPPGQLNYGYTF
V: TRBV7-2; J: TRBJ2-3; size: .; D: TRBD1; DNA: TGTGCCAGCAGCCGCGACAGGGTACGCACAGATACGCAGTATTTT; CDR3: CASSRDRVRTDTQYF
V: TRBV6-1; J: TRBJ2-1; size: many; D: .; DNA: TGTGCCAGCAAGAGGGTAGGGAATGAGCAGTTCTTC; CDR3: CASKRVGNEQFF
V: TRBV7-2; J: TRBJ2-5; size: few; D: TRBD2; DNA: TGTGCCAGCAGCGCCCCGCCGGGGGGAGAGACCCAGTACTTC; CDR3: CASSAPPGGETQYF
V: TRBV20-1; J: TRBJ2-7; size: .; D: .; DNA: TGCAGTGCTACCCCTAGGCCCGAGAAGGACTACGAGCAGTACTTC; CDR3: CSATPRPEKDYEQYF
V: TRBV20-1; J: TRBJ2-1; size: few; D: .; DNA: TGCAGTGCTCCGAAGGGCTCTAGCTTGACTAGGAATGAGCAGTTCTTC; CDR3: CSAPKGSSLTRNEQFF
V: TRBV11-2; J: TRBJ1-4; size: .; D: TRBD1; DNA: TGTGCCAGCAGCCCATCGACAGGGTCTAATGAAAAACTGTTTTTT; CDR3: CASSPSTGSNEKLFF
V: TRBV7-2; J: TRBJ1-2; size: many; D: .; DNA: TGTGCCAGCAGCCCACTAGGGGCCTATGGCTACACCTTC; CDR3: CASSPLGAYGYTF
V: TRBV18; J: TRBJ1-1; size: .; D: .; DNA: TGTGCCAGCTCACCACCCCGGGGAGCGACGTTGAACACTGAAGCTTTCTTT; CDR3: CASSPPRGATLNTEAFF
V: TRBV5-1; J: TRBJ2-1; size: few; D: TRBD1; DNA: TGCGCCAGCAGCCTGTGGACAGGGTCCAATGAGCAGTTCTTC; CDR3: CASSLWTGSNEQFF
V: TRBV10-3; J: TRBJ2-1; size: many; D: .; DNA: TGTGCCATCAGTGAGTCGGGGGGTCCCTACAATGAGCAGTTCTTC; CDR3: CAISESGGPYNEQFF
V: TRBV5-1; J: TRBJ1-2; size: many; D: .; DNA: TGCGCCAGCAGCTTGGCCAGTGACAGCGGGGGCTACACCTTC; CDR3: CASSLASDSGGYTF
V: TRBV2; J: TRBJ1-2; size: few; D: .; DNA: TGTGCCAGCAGTGATCAGGGAACGGGGGGCTACACCTTC; CDR3: CASSDQGTGGYTF
V: TRBV28; J: TRBJ1-5; size: .; D: .; DNA: TGTGCCAGCAGTTTGACCGAGCGGCCCCAGCATTTT; CDR3: CASSLTERPQHF
V: TRBV12-3/TRBV12-4; J: TRBJ2-1; size: .; D: .; DNA: TGTGCCAGCAGCGTTGTACTACCCCGGCACAACAATGAGCAGTTCTTC; CDR3: CASSVVLPRHNNEQFF
V: TRBV2; J: TRBJ1-2; size: .; D: .; DNA: TGTGCCAGCAGAAGAGCTGTTTCGGGCTACACCTTC; CDR3: CASRRAVSGYTF